These 24 T cell receptor beta chains share one sample of origin, sequenced in a study of prognosis after radiotherapy for stage I lung cancer. The genomic DNA TCR beta CDR3 region underwent two rounds of multiplex PCR. The first round of PCR was done with primers that matched each TRBV and TRBJ gene. Via MiXCR, TCRdb re-called the multiplex PCR reads, giving one row per CDR3 protein. The table shows 20,000 to 30,000 distinct CDR3 sequences, with roughly 40% occurring only once. The sequencing used PBMCs, collected before or after stereotactic body radiation therapy (not recorded which). These receptor sequences come from a donor over 45 with non-small cell lung cancer.

In its sample, this clonotype was seen many times. J is TRBJ2-7 and V is TRBV29-1, with D tentatively TRBD1 (6 bases). CDR1 is SQVTM, CDR2 ANQGSEA, per germline. The CDR3 length is 12 residues. Between the trimmed V and J ends, which lost 3 bases and 2 bases, there was a span of 8 bases. CDR3 region: CSVDRGPYEQYF. The CDR3 DNA reads as TGCAGCGTTGACAGGGGACCCTACGAGCAGTACTTC.

A few counts support this clonotype. V is TRBV19 and J is TRBJ1-1; D ambiguous. Trimming took off 4 bases at V and 2 bases at J, with 5 bases between the two ends. This CDR3 has 12 amino acids. Germline V gene sequence: CDR1 LNHDA, CDR2 SQIVND (reference sequence). The chain's CDR3 is CASSRLNTEAFF. The DNA of the CDR3 is TGTGCCAGTAGTAGGCTAAACACTGAAGCTTTCTTT.

This clonotype was counted many times. The chain uses TRBV30 and TRBJ1-1; no clear D. Germline V gene data show CDR1 as GTSNPN and CDR2 as SVGIG (reference sequence). V was cut by 8 bases and J by 7 bases, with 20 bases left in between. The CDR3 spans 13 residues. The CDR3: CASSLRVGGEAFF. The CDR3 nucleotides read TGTGCCAGCTCCCTTAGGGTGGGCGGTGAAGCTTTCTTT.

This clonotype was counted many times. CDR3 region: CASSLTRNYGYTF. CDR3 in DNA: TGTGCCAGCAGTTTGACACGGAACTATGGCTACACCTTC. The V gene is TRBV6-2 or TRBV6-3, the J gene TRBJ1-2, with D unresolved. V gave up 4 bases and J gave up 2 bases, with 8 bases separating them. The germline V gene encodes CDR1 MNHEY and CDR2 SVGEGT. There are 13 residues in the CDR3.

Concerning this clonotype itself: This likely came from a read error, as a far larger clone is one base away. V gene TRBV7-8 combines with J gene TRBJ2-7, with TRBD2 identical over 7 bases. The DNA end is more similar to TRBJ2-1, so the J call may be wrong. This CDR3 has 17 residues. The V gene's germline CDR1 is SGHVS and CDR2 FQNEAQ. The CDR3 is CASSLLKLARDRNEQFF. The CDR3 DNA reads as TGTGCCAGCAGCTTACTAAAACTAGCGAGAGATAGGAATGAGCAGTTCTTC.

This clonotype is deemed medium-sized. The J gene is TRBJ2-7, the V gene TRBV27, with 12 nucleotides matching TRBD2. This CDR3 has 12 amino acids. After removal of 6 bases from V and 9 bases from J, the junction contained 3 bases not matched to a gene. From germline, CDR1 is MNHEY and CDR2 SMNVEV (reference sequence). CDR3 sequence: CASRSLAGGQYF. CDR3 nucleotides: TGTGCCAGCAGATCACTAGCGGGAGGGCAGTACTTC.

At least ten counts were recorded for this clonotype. The chain carries TRBV7-6 and TRBJ2-7, with TRBD1 matching 10 bases. The germline CDR1 and CDR2 sequences are SGHVS and FNYEAQ. V gave up 0 bases and J gave up 2 bases; unmatched junction bases: 7. CDR3 length: 17 residues. The CDR3 is CASSLALRDRGPYEQYF. The CDR3 coding sequence is TGTGCCAGCAGCTTAGCGCTTCGGGACAGGGGCCCCTACGAGCAGTACTTC. Based on the CDR3 plus reference TRBV7-6 and TRBJ2-7, the full variable domain is GAGVSQSPRYKVTKRGQDVALRCDPISGHVSLYWYRQALGQGPEFLTYFNYEAQQDKSGLPNDRFSAERPEGSISTLTIQRTEQRDSAMYRCASSLALRDRGPYEQYFGPGTRLTVT.

The rearrangement links TRBV6-2 or TRBV6-3 to TRBJ1-2; D possibly corresponds to TRBD1 (5 bases). CDR3 size: 12 residues. V was clipped by 11 bases and J by 5 bases, with 15 bases between them. Germline V gives CDR1 MNHEY, CDR2 SVGEGT. DNA for the CDR3: TGTGCCGTGGGGGGAGCCTTTTATGGCTACACCTTC. Translating it yields CAVGGAFYGYTF.

As for this clonotype: A far larger clone lies a single base away; this is likely a read error. This chain links TRBV6-9 with TRBJ2-1; no clear D. Trimming took off 4 bases at V and 11 bases at J, with 9 bases between the two ends. CDR1 is MNHGY, CDR2 SVAAGI, per germline. This CDR3 spans 11 amino acids. CDR3 DNA sequence: TGTGCCAGCAGTTCGCCGCAAAAGCAGTTCTTC. Protein sequence: CASSSPQKQFF.

Comments on this clonotype: This probably arose from a read error, given a far larger clone one base away. The chain employs TRBV6-4 and TRBJ2-7; no clear D. The CDR3 loop spans 13 amino acids. V was pared by 3 bases and J by 2 bases, with 8 bases between. The germline V gene has CDR1 MRHNA and CDR2 SNTAGT. CDR3 amino acids: CASSEGWTYEQYF. Here the CDR3 DNA reads TGTGCCAGCAGTGAAGGATGGACCTACGAGCAGTACTTC.

In its sample, this clonotype ranks as medium-sized. The chain couples TRBV2 to TRBJ2-7; the D gene is possibly TRBD2 (5 bases). Trimming removed 6 bases from V and 6 bases from J, with 18 bases in between. The CDR3 is 14 residues long. Germline loops: CDR1 SNHLY, CDR2 FYNNEI. The CDR3 protein is CASSPEGLDSEQYF. The CDR3 bases are TGTGCCAGCAGCCCCGAGGGCCTAGATTCCGAGCAGTACTTC.

A few counts support this clonotype. V usage is TRBV12-3 or TRBV12-4 and J usage is TRBJ1-1; D unclear. The CDR3 is made up of 13 amino acids. Trimming shortened V by 1 base and J by 4 bases, and 7 bases separated the two germline ends. CDR3 nucleotides: TGTGCCAGCAGTTTAGGAGGAATCACTGAAGCTTTCTTT. The encoded protein is CASSLGGITEAFF.

Turning to this clonotype: Given a far larger clone just one base away, this is likely a sequencing read error. The genes are TRBV7-8 and TRBJ2-1, with TRBD1 matching over 7 bases. The CDR3 sequence is 15 residues long. Germline V gene lookup returns CDR1 SGHVS and CDR2 FQNEAQ. V lost 6 bases and J lost 4; bases outside the gene matches: 9. The CDR3 sequence: CASRNRRTGYNEQFF. CDR3 in DNA: TGTGCCAGCAGAAACCGAAGGACAGGTTACAATGAGCAGTTCTTC.

This clonotype was detected ten times or more. V usage is TRBV7-9 and J usage is TRBJ1-2; D unclear. V was cut by 7 bases and J by 7 bases, with 16 bases left in between. The V gene's germline CDR1 is SEHNR and CDR2 FQNEAQ (reference sequence). The CDR3 sequence is 13 residues long. The CDR3 DNA follows: TGTGCCAGCACCCTCGGCGGAGGCTTTGGCTACACCTTC. It translates to CASTLGGGFGYTF.

This clonotype was counted at least ten times. The chain has TRBV5-1 and TRBJ2-5; no reliable D call. The CDR3 is made up of 11 amino acids. Germline V gene lookup returns CDR1 SGHRS and CDR2 YFSETQ. Trimming cost V 9 bases and J 4 bases, with 10 bases left between them. In DNA form, the CDR3 reads TGCGCCACCCAGAATGGAGAGACCCAGTACTTC. Amino acid sequence: CATQNGETQYF.

This clonotype was recorded many times. This chain joins TRBV6-7 and TRBJ1-3; D uncertain. TRBV6-7 belongs to the ORF category, with a function that is uncertain. Trimming pared 4 bases from V and 9 bases from J, leaving 4 bases between. The CDR3 is 10 residues long. The CDR3 loop reads CASSSATIYF. The CDR3 DNA sequence: TGTGCCAGCAGTTCGGCCACCATATATTTT.

This clonotype was observed at least ten times. The chain is built from TRBV18 and TRBJ2-3; D possibly corresponds to TRBD2 (5 bases). Germline loops: CDR1 KGHSH, CDR2 LQKENI. V was trimmed by 4 bases and J by 2 bases, leaving 10 bases between them. The CDR3 consists of 14 residues. As DNA, the CDR3 is TGTGCCAGCTCACTCGGGGATCTCACAGATACGCAGTATTTT. It yields the protein CASSLGDLTDTQYF. Variable domain in full (rest from reference TRBV18 and TRBJ2-3): NAGVMQNPRHLVRRRGQEARLRCSPMKGHSHVYWYRQLPEEGLKFMVYLQKENIIDESGMPKERFSAEFPKEGPSILRIQQVVRGDSAAYFCASSLGDLTDTQYFGPGTRLTVL.

This clonotype was found many times. The chain links TRBV4-1 to TRBJ2-7; maybe TRBD2 (6 bases). This CDR3 spans 14 amino acids. V gave up 0 bases and J gave up 7 bases, with 13 bases separating them. Germline-derived CDR1 and CDR2 are MGHRA and YSYEKL. The CDR3 DNA reads as TGCGCCAGCAGCCAAGACCCGATAGCGGAAGAGCAGTACTTC. This translates into CASSQDPIAEEQYF.

As for this clonotype: This may be a read error: a much more frequent sequence differs by one nucleotide. This rearrangement joins TRBV18 to TRBJ2-7, with TRBD1 matching over 11 bases. The CDR3 runs to 17 residues. CDR1 is KGHSH and CDR2 is LQKENI in the germline V gene. The CDR3 DNA follows: TGTGCCATCTCACCACAGGCGGGACAGGGGGATTTCTACGAGCAGTACTTC. Amino acids: CAISPQAGQGDFYEQYF.

This clonotype has ten or more counts. CDR3 region: CASSVGPTGSGNTIYF. CDR3 sequence (DNA): TGTGCCAGCAGCGTAGGACCGACAGGATCCGGAAACACCATATATTTT. This chain links TRBV9 with TRBJ1-3; perhaps TRBD1 as D (6 bases). Per the germline V gene, CDR1 is SGDLS and CDR2 is YYNGEE. The CDR3 covers 16 residues. Trimming took off 0 bases at V and 4 bases at J, with 14 bases between the two ends.

A note on this clonotype: Given a far larger clone just one base away, this is likely a sequencing read error. The CDR3, as DNA: TGTGCCAGCACGGGTGGACTATCGGACAATGAGCAGTTCTTC. Translating it yields CASTGGLSDNEQFF. The chain couples TRBV6-9 to TRBJ2-1, with D possibly TRBD2 on 6 matching bases. Germline V gene sequence: CDR1 MNHGY, CDR2 SVAAGI. V dropped 7 bases and J dropped 5 bases, with 15 bases sitting between them. The CDR3 extends over 14 amino acids.

V usage is TRBV3-1 and J usage is TRBJ2-1; 12 bases line up with TRBD2. J gave up 4 bases and V 4 bases, and 8 bases lay outside the gene matches. CDR1 is LGHDT, CDR2 YNNKEL, per germline (reference sequence). The CDR3 sequence is 17 residues long. CDR3 in DNA: TGTGCCAGCAGCCGACGGACTAGCGGGATAGTTTACAATGAGCAGTTCTTC. Residues: CASSRRTSGIVYNEQFF.

On this clonotype: A junction boundary mismatches the germline segment, possibly from a read error. The chain employs TRBV24-1 and TRBJ1-2, with D perhaps TRBD1 (5 bases). The CDR3 covers 14 residues. CDR1 and CDR2 (germline): KGHDR, SFDVKD. The CDR3 DNA reads as TGTGCCACCAGTGATCCAGGGTCATGGGGAGGCTACGCCTTC. Its translation is CATSDPGSWGGYAF.

A note on this clonotype: This probably arose from a read error, given a far larger clone one base away. The chain recombines TRBV7-9 with TRBJ2-1; 7 nucleotides agree with TRBD1. The CDR3 covers 14 residues. CDR1 is SEHNR, CDR2 FQNEAQ, per germline (reference sequence). CDR3 coding DNA: TGTGCCAGCATCTTAACGACAGGGAACAATGAGCAGTTCTTC. As protein: CASILTTGNNEQFF.